Presented here are 10 T cell receptor beta chains from one specimen sequenced in a study of tumor-infiltrating lymphocytes in oesophageal squamous cell carcinoma. Each CDR3 protein gets one entry after TCRdb re-called the PCR reads with MiXCR. The sample holds about 18,000 distinct CDR3 sequences, 44% seen once. Source material: blood. The receptor set was obtained from a female donor with esophageal squamous cell carcinoma.

In its sample, this clonotype was seen once. The CDR3 region is CASSPTGGVYGYTF. Written as DNA, the CDR3 is TGTGCCAGCAGCCCTACAGGGGGCGTCTATGGCTACACCTTC. The chain uses TRBV7-3 and TRBJ1-2, with 9 bases fitting TRBD1. V lost 5 bases and J lost 4; bases outside the gene matches: 5. The CDR3 is 14 residues long. CDR1 SGHTA and CDR2 FQGTGA come from the germline V gene.

This clonotype was counted at least ten times. This chain connects TRBV4-1 to TRBJ2-5, with 8 bases fitting TRBD1. The end of the DNA fits TRBJ2-7 better, so the J call may be wrong. From germline, CDR1 is MGHRA and CDR2 YSYEKL. The CDR3 length is 14 residues. The CDR3 DNA reads as TGCGCCAGCAGCCCTAGACAGGGGTTGGGCGAGCAGTACTTC. It codes for CASSPRQGLGEQYF.

This clonotype showed up many times. A read error may explain this, as a much larger clone is one base away. The V gene is TRBV7-2, the J gene TRBJ2-7, with TRBD1 as a possible D gene (6 bases). The CDR3 is 12 residues long. V lost 2 bases to trimming and J lost 7 bases, with 9 bases between them. The V gene's germline CDR1 is SGHTA and CDR2 FQGNSA. The CDR3 DNA reads as TGTGCCAGCAGCTTAAGGGACAATGAGCAGTACTTC. Translated, it gives CASSLRDNEQYF.

The V gene is TRBV7-8, the J gene TRBJ2-5; D uncertain. The DNA end favors TRBJ2-7, so the J call may be wrong. The CDR3 consists of 13 residues. Germline V CDR1 and CDR2: SGHVS, FQNEAQ. The CDR3 here is CASSLTGFHEQYF. In nucleotides, the CDR3 is TGTGCCAGCAGCCTAACCGGGTTCCACGAGCAGTACTTC.

There are many counts of this clonotype. The chain employs TRBV6-2 or TRBV6-3 and TRBJ2-1; tentative D call: TRBD2 (5 bases). The CDR3 contains 15 residues. V shed 10 bases and J shed 0 bases, with 16 bases lying between them. Germline CDR1 MNHEY, CDR2 SVGEGT. CDR3: CAISLRESSYNEQFF. As DNA, the CDR3 is TGTGCCATTTCTCTAAGGGAGAGCTCCTACAATGAGCAGTTCTTC.

Many counts were recorded for this clonotype. V is TRBV24-1 and J is TRBJ2-1, with TRBD1 matching over 8 bases. Germline V gene lookup returns CDR1 KGHDR and CDR2 SFDVKD. The ends lost 0 bases at V and 8 bases at J; junction bases unmatched: 5. The CDR3 has 15 residues. For the CDR3, the DNA is TGTGCCACCAGTGATTTGACAGGGGGATTGCATGAGCAGTTCTTC. It specifies CATSDLTGGLHEQFF.

Remarks on this clonotype: The CDR3 end shows no conserved phenylalanine or tryptophan, and so a read error is likely. Because the CDR3's place on the DNA is in doubt, the DNA is left out and the CDR3 is given as listed by TCRdb. J is TRBJ2-3 and V is TRBV7-9; the table's D gene call, TRBD1, was not cross checked with the DNA. Both ends counted, the CDR3 spans 17 residues. Germline values: CDR1 SEHNR, CDR2 FQNEAQ (reference sequence). The CDR3 loop is CASRPATGADGSQYFGP.

By its share, this clonotype is medium-sized. The chain has TRBV7-2 and TRBJ2-1, with D maybe TRBD2 (5 bases). Trimming removed 8 bases at V and 15 bases at J, with 14 bases between. CDR1 is SGHTA, CDR2 FQGNSA, per germline. The CDR3 length is 10 residues. CDR3 in DNA: TGTGCCAGCGGACCGAGAAGCGGGTTCTTC. It specifies CASGPRSGFF.

The chain recombines TRBV7-3 with TRBJ2-3; D possibly corresponds to TRBD1 (5 bases). The germline gives CDR1 SGHTA, CDR2 FQGTGA. This CDR3 has 12 residues. The ends were cut back, 7 bases at V and 10 bases at J, with 15 bases in the middle. CDR3 residues: CASTMVGQPQYF. CDR3 DNA sequence: TGTGCCAGCACCATGGTGGGGCAGCCGCAGTATTTT.

V usage is TRBV7-8 and J usage is TRBJ2-5; D is possibly TRBD1 or TRBD2 (5 bases each). Trimming removed 1 base from V and 5 bases from J, with 11 bases in between. The germline CDR1 and CDR2 sequences are SGHVS and FQNEAQ. The CDR3 covers 14 residues. The CDR3 spells CASSLVGWGETQYF. The CDR3 nucleotides read TGTGCCAGCAGCTTAGTGGGTTGGGGGGAGACCCAGTACTTC.